Given below is one T cell receptor (beta chain) in context. What it recognizes is unknown. The protocol attached unique molecular identifiers to individual cDNA molecules. One entry per CDR3 protein, called by TCRdb with MiXCR from the 5' RACE reads. The table includes some 71,000 distinct CDR3 sequences, over 10% detected once. Germline values: CDR1 SGHNT, CDR2 YYREEE (reference sequence). With 1 base removed from V and 6 bases from J, the gap between germline ends came to 14 bases. This CDR3 contains 14 residues. This entry is derived from a study of early T cells in non-severe SARS-CoV-2 infection. The overall study: Unsorted whole-blood RNA was sequenced in bulk, leaving chains unpaired.

Points from the study as a whole: Private and CD4 specificities were missed by VDJdb matching, skewed to anti-spike CD8.

This sample comprised whole blood, obtained at baseline. The rearrangement uses TRBV5-4 and TRBJ2-7; D not certain. This receptor was obtained from an adult who was a healthcare worker with PCR-confirmed SARS-CoV-2 infection or an uninfected control (not recorded which). CDR3 coding DNA: TGTGCCAGCAGCTTGTCACCCGCGACCCTCGAGCAGTACTTC. It is translated as CASSLSPATLEQYF. The variable domain in full, with the rest retrieved from reference TRBV5-4 and TRBJ2-7, is ETGVTQSPTHLIKTRGQQVTLRCSSQSGHNTVSWYQQALGQGPQFIFQYYREEENGRGNFPPRFSGLQFPNYSSELNVNALELDDSALYLCASSLSPATLEQYFGPGTRLTVT.